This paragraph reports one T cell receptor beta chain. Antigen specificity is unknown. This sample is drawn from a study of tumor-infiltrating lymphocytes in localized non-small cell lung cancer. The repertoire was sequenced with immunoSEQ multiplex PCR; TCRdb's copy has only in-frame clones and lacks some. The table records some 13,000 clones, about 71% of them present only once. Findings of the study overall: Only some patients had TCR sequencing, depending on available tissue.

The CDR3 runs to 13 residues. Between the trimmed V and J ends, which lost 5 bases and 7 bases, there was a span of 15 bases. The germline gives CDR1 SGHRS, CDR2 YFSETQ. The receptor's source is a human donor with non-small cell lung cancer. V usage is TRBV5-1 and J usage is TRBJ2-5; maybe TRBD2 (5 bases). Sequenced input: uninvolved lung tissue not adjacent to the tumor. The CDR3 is CASSSDSVGTQYF. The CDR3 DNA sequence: TGCGCCAGCAGTTCGGACTCCGTCGGGACCCAGTACTTC.